A selection of T cell receptor beta chains follows, all from one sample in a study of blood T cells in healthy people across ages. TCRdb recomputed calls from the 5' RACE reads with MiXCR, one row per CDR3 protein. The repertoire consists of about 1.8 million distinct CDR3 sequences, with around half occurring once and the leading ten covering over 2%. The sample consisted of blood. Receptor source: a woman aged 40 to 50 in good health. CDR3s include the opening cysteine and the closing phenylalanine or tryptophan. D genes are given only for firm matches. Where a row states a size, it is once, few, many or the class of an expanded clone; other rows omit it.

clone size: -; J gene: TRBJ2-7; V gene: TRBV20-1; D gene: -; CDR3 protein: CSARGPKGPEQYF; CDR3 DNA: TGCAGTGCTAGAGGCCCTAAAGGTCCCGAGCAGTACTTC
clone size: -; J gene: TRBJ1-4; V gene: TRBV28; D gene: -; CDR3 protein: CASSLVEGGEKLFF; CDR3 DNA: TGTGCCAGCAGTTTGGTCGAAGGGGGTGAAAAACTGTTTTTT
clone size: few; J gene: TRBJ2-3; V gene: TRBV7-8; D gene: -; CDR3 protein: CASSLVGHNTDTQYF; CDR3 DNA: TGTGCCAGCAGCTTAGTTGGACATAACACAGATACGCAGTATTTT
clone size: -; J gene: TRBJ2-5; V gene: TRBV7-2; D gene: -; CDR3 protein: CASSFLTRAGQIQETQYF; CDR3 DNA: TGTGCCAGCAGCTTCTTAACGAGGGCAGGACAAATCCAAGAGACCCAGTACTTC
clone size: -; J gene: TRBJ2-5; V gene: TRBV28; D gene: -; CDR3 protein: CASSLDRTKRTQYF; CDR3 DNA: TGTGCCAGCAGCCTTGACAGGACCAAGAGAACCCAGTACTTC
clone size: -; J gene: TRBJ2-7; V gene: TRBV9; D gene: -; CDR3 protein: CASSKPGTRGEQYF; CDR3 DNA: TGTGCCAGCAGCAAGCCAGGGACACGCGGCGAGCAGTACTTC
clone size: few; J gene: TRBJ2-7; V gene: TRBV7-2; D gene: TRBD1; CDR3 protein: CASSYHGQGRNYEQYF; CDR3 DNA: TGTGCCAGCAGCTACCATGGACAGGGGCGGAACTACGAGCAGTACTTC
clone size: once; J gene: TRBJ1-2; V gene: TRBV4-2; D gene: -; CDR3 protein: CAGSQDPGAVGGYTF; CDR3 DNA: TGTGCCGGCAGCCAAGATCCAGGGGCGGTTGGTGGCTACACCTTC
clone size: -; J gene: TRBJ2-3; V gene: TRBV24-1; D gene: -; CDR3 protein: CATSDVTDTQYF; CDR3 DNA: TGTGCCACCAGTGACGTCACAGATACGCAGTATTTT
clone size: -; J gene: TRBJ2-1; V gene: TRBV5-1; D gene: -; CDR3 protein: CASSSATLYNEQFF; CDR3 DNA: TGCGCCAGCAGCTCGGCCACCTTATACAATGAGCAGTTCTTC
clone size: -; J gene: TRBJ1-5; V gene: TRBV6-1; D gene: -; CDR3 protein: CASDGTGRNKPQHF; CDR3 DNA: TGTGCCAGCGACGGGACGGGACGCAATAAGCCCCAGCATTTT
clone size: few; J gene: TRBJ2-7; V gene: TRBV27; D gene: -; CDR3 protein: CASSLFQGQGSCEQYF; CDR3 DNA: TGTGCCAGCAGTTTATTCCAGGGGCAGGGCTCATGCGAGCAGTACTTC
clone size: few; J gene: TRBJ2-5; V gene: TRBV6-2/TRBV6-3; D gene: -; CDR3 protein: CASRDSPRGTQYF; CDR3 DNA: TGTGCCAGCAGGGACAGCCCTCGGGGGACCCAGTACTTC
clone size: -; J gene: TRBJ2-5; V gene: TRBV7-8; D gene: TRBD2; CDR3 protein: CASTDWTSGGRETQYF; CDR3 DNA: TGTGCCAGCACTGACTGGACTAGCGGGGGGAGGGAGACCCAGTACTTC
clone size: few; J gene: TRBJ2-3; V gene: TRBV7-9; D gene: -; CDR3 protein: CASSLVRQSTDTQYF; CDR3 DNA: TGTGCCAGCAGCTTAGTGCGACAAAGCACAGATACGCAGTATTTT
clone size: -; J gene: TRBJ2-5; V gene: TRBV6-5; D gene: TRBD2; CDR3 protein: CASSWGLAGGLRAGQETQYF; CDR3 DNA: TGTGCCAGCAGTTGGGGACTAGCGGGGGGCCTTCGCGCAGGACAAGAGACCCAGTACTTC
clone size: -; J gene: TRBJ2-3; V gene: TRBV12-3/TRBV12-4; D gene: TRBD2; CDR3 protein: CASSLRLRGLAGGPGPTQYF; CDR3 DNA: TGTGCCAGCAGTTTAAGACTGCGCGGACTAGCGGGGGGGCCGGGTCCTACGCAGTATTTT
clone size: -; J gene: TRBJ2-4; V gene: TRBV2; D gene: -; CDR3 protein: CASSEQRGSIVKNIQYF; CDR3 DNA: TGTGCCAGCAGTGAGCAAAGGGGGAGTATAGTCAAAAACATTCAGTACTTC
clone size: -; J gene: TRBJ1-5; V gene: TRBV24-1; D gene: TRBD1; CDR3 protein: CATNRDRQTGIYQSNQPQHF; CDR3 DNA: TGTGCCACCAACCGGGACAGACAAACTGGCATATATCAGAGCAATCAGCCCCAGCATTTT
clone size: -; J gene: TRBJ1-2; V gene: TRBV20-1; D gene: -; CDR3 protein: CSATSNYGYTF; CDR3 DNA: TGCAGTGCTACCTCTAACTATGGCTACACCTTC
clone size: -; J gene: TRBJ2-5; V gene: TRBV7-2; D gene: TRBD2; CDR3 protein: CASSMRASGGARETQYF; CDR3 DNA: TGTGCCAGCAGCATGAGGGCTAGCGGGGGGGCCCGAGAGACCCAGTACTTC
clone size: -; J gene: TRBJ1-2; V gene: TRBV5-1; D gene: -; CDR3 protein: CASSTKDSTYGYTF; CDR3 DNA: TGCGCCAGCAGCACCAAAGACAGTACCTATGGCTACACCTTC
clone size: -; J gene: TRBJ1-2; V gene: TRBV12-3/TRBV12-4; D gene: TRBD1; CDR3 protein: CASSTWTGANYGYTF; CDR3 DNA: TGTGCCAGCAGTACCTGGACAGGGGCTAACTATGGCTACACCTTC
clone size: -; J gene: TRBJ2-7; V gene: TRBV4-1; D gene: -; CDR3 protein: CASSRRQDTSYEQYF; CDR3 DNA: TGCGCCAGCAGCAGACGGCAAGACACCTCCTACGAGCAGTACTTC
clone size: -; J gene: TRBJ2-1; V gene: TRBV7-3; D gene: TRBD2; CDR3 protein: CASSVLGLADYNEQFF; CDR3 DNA: TGTGCCAGCAGCGTATTGGGCCTAGCGGACTACAATGAGCAGTTCTTC
clone size: -; J gene: TRBJ2-6; V gene: TRBV28; D gene: -; CDR3 protein: CASSSPGASVLTF; CDR3 DNA: TGTGCCAGCAGTTCACCTGGGGCCAGCGTCCTGACTTTC
clone size: -; J gene: TRBJ1-2; V gene: TRBV7-2; D gene: -; CDR3 protein: CASTLSTSANYGYTF; CDR3 DNA: TGTGCCAGCACTCTCTCGACATCCGCTAACTATGGCTACACCTTC
clone size: few; J gene: TRBJ2-7; V gene: TRBV7-2; D gene: -; CDR3 protein: CASSSTTYYEQYF; CDR3 DNA: TGTGCCAGCAGCTCTACGACCTACTACGAGCAGTACTTC
clone size: -; J gene: TRBJ2-3; V gene: TRBV5-1; D gene: -; CDR3 protein: CASSLAAGQTDTQYF; CDR3 DNA: TGCGCCAGCAGCTTGGCAGCAGGCCAGACAGATACGCAGTATTTT
clone size: -; J gene: TRBJ1-2; V gene: TRBV7-9; D gene: TRBD1; CDR3 protein: CASSLQTGFDGYTF; CDR3 DNA: TGTGCCAGCAGCCTTCAGACAGGGTTCGACGGCTACACCTTC
clone size: -; J gene: TRBJ2-4; V gene: TRBV15; D gene: -; CDR3 protein: CATSRYLGRVGSIAKNIQYF; CDR3 DNA: TGTGCCACCAGCAGATACCTGGGCAGGGTGGGGTCCATAGCCAAAAACATTCAGTACTTC
clone size: -; J gene: TRBJ2-7; V gene: TRBV7-2; D gene: -; CDR3 protein: CASSDPGRLGVYEQYF; CDR3 DNA: TGTGCCAGCAGCGACCCGGGACGGCTAGGGGTATACGAGCAGTACTTC
clone size: few; J gene: TRBJ2-1; V gene: TRBV28; D gene: TRBD1; CDR3 protein: CASRHTGTVLYNEQFF; CDR3 DNA: TGTGCCAGCAGACATACCGGGACAGTTCTTTACAATGAGCAGTTCTTC
clone size: -; J gene: TRBJ2-5; V gene: TRBV4-1; D gene: -; CDR3 protein: CASSRRPHGGETQYF; CDR3 DNA: TGCGCCAGCAGCCGTCGTCCTCACGGGGGAGAGACCCAGTACTTC
clone size: few; J gene: TRBJ2-5; V gene: TRBV25-1; D gene: -; CDR3 protein: CASSDVGVIETQYF; CDR3 DNA: TGTGCCAGCAGTGATGTCGGGGTGATAGAGACCCAGTACTTC
clone size: many; J gene: TRBJ2-7; V gene: TRBV6-5; D gene: -; CDR3 protein: CASSYGDEQYF; CDR3 DNA: TGTGCCAGCAGCTACGGGGACGAGCAGTACTTC
clone size: -; J gene: TRBJ1-1; V gene: TRBV4-2; D gene: -; CDR3 protein: CASSQDRTGTWAAFF; CDR3 DNA: TGTGCCAGCAGCCAAGATCGAACAGGGACGTGGGCAGCTTTCTTT
clone size: -; J gene: TRBJ2-3; V gene: TRBV9; D gene: -; CDR3 protein: CASGEQSDTQYF; CDR3 DNA: TGTGCCAGCGGCGAACAATCAGATACGCAGTATTTT
clone size: few; J gene: TRBJ2-1; V gene: TRBV12-3/TRBV12-4; D gene: TRBD2; CDR3 protein: CASSPFRAGAYNEQFF; CDR3 DNA: TGTGCCAGCAGCCCTTTTCGGGCGGGAGCATACAATGAGCAGTTCTTC
clone size: -; J gene: TRBJ2-5; V gene: TRBV20-1; D gene: -; CDR3 protein: CSARDLVTGETQYF; CDR3 DNA: TGCAGTGCTAGAGATCTTGTGACCGGGGAGACCCAGTACTTC
clone size: once; J gene: TRBJ2-7; V gene: TRBV2; D gene: TRBD1; CDR3 protein: CASSEPDRFPYEQYF; CDR3 DNA: TGTGCCAGCAGTGAACCGGACAGGTTTCCCTACGAGCAGTACTTC
clone size: once; J gene: TRBJ2-7; V gene: TRBV7-9; D gene: TRBD1; CDR3 protein: CASSLSTGVYEQYF; CDR3 DNA: TGTGCCAGCAGCTTAAGCACAGGGGTATACGAGCAGTACTTC